The TCR beta chain described here comes from a study of STAT3 mutations in large granular lymphocyte leukemia. Findings and limits, study-wide: A small but highly pathogenic clone may have been missed. Every T-cell large granular lymphocyte leukemia patient had at least one immunodominant TCR beta clonotype. Clonal expansion was inferred from samples taken at other timepoints.

About this clone itself: Its antigen remains unidentified.

Libraries were prepared by immunoSEQ multiplex PCR; TCRdb keeps only in-frame clonotypes and omits some of them. The table lists some 30,000 clones, about three quarters of them singletons. Trimming stripped 6 bases from V and 0 bases from J, with 11 bases between. Germline V CDR1 and CDR2: KGHSH, LQKENI. This CDR3 has 14 residues. The sequence derives from a woman between 50 and 59 years old with T-cell large granular lymphocyte leukemia. Some clones in this sample may be carry-over from other donors' samples. The specimen was peripheral blood mononuclear cells. The genes are TRBV18 and TRBJ1-2; a weak D match, TRBD1 (5 bases). The CDR3 bases are TGTGCCAGCTCGCCCGGGACGTCTAACTATGGCTACACCTTC. It codes for CASSPGTSNYGYTF.